A selection of T cell receptor beta chains follows, all from one sample in a study of post-analysis software for immune sequencing data. TCRdb processed the PCR reads anew with MiXCR; each CDR3 protein has one entry. Of around 710,000 distinct CDR3 sequences listed, 46% were seen once; the top ten hold roughly 4.9%. Sequencing input: blood. These receptors were collected from a girl aged 10-17 years with multiple sclerosis. Each CDR3 is given with its conserved first and last residue. The D gene is left open where the match is weak. The size field is filled for only some rows; it gives once, few, many or a size class.

J gene: TRBJ2-5; V gene: TRBV13; D gene: TRBD1; clone size: few; CDR3 DNA: TGTGCCAGCAGCGGGACAGGGGCAGAGACCCAGTACTTC; CDR3 protein: CASSGTGAETQYF
J gene: TRBJ2-1; V gene: TRBV12-3/TRBV12-4; D gene: NA; clone size: few; CDR3 DNA: TGTGCCAGCAGGGAGGGCTCCTACAATGAGCAGTTCTTC; CDR3 protein: CASREGSYNEQFF
J gene: TRBJ2-1; V gene: TRBV6-1; D gene: NA; clone size: NA; CDR3 DNA: TGTGCCAGCAGTCTCTTTAAGCCCCCGGAGGGTCATGAGCAGTTCTTC; CDR3 protein: CASSLFKPPEGHEQFF
J gene: TRBJ2-1; V gene: TRBV27; D gene: TRBD2; clone size: NA; CDR3 DNA: TGTGCCAGCAGTCCCTCGGGACTAGCGGGAGAGTCGAATGAGCAGTTCTTC; CDR3 protein: CASSPSGLAGESNEQFF
J gene: TRBJ1-4; V gene: TRBV20-1; D gene: TRBD1; clone size: NA; CDR3 DNA: TGCACCGGGACAGAGAATGAAAAACTGTTTTTT; CDR3 protein: CTGTENEKLFF
J gene: TRBJ2-3; V gene: TRBV28; D gene: TRBD2; clone size: NA; CDR3 DNA: TGTGCCAGCAGTCCAACCTTAGGCGGGAGGGGCACAGATACGCAGTATTTT; CDR3 protein: CASSPTLGGRGTDTQYF
J gene: TRBJ2-7; V gene: TRBV13; D gene: TRBD1; clone size: NA; CDR3 DNA: TGTGCCAGCAGCCCCAACTCCCTGGGGGACAGGGACATCTACGAGCAGTACTTC; CDR3 protein: CASSPNSLGDRDIYEQYF
J gene: TRBJ1-4; V gene: TRBV12-3/TRBV12-4; D gene: NA; clone size: NA; CDR3 DNA: TGTGCCTGCAGTTTAGGGGAGAGGGGACTGTTTTTT; CDR3 protein: CACSLGERGLFF
J gene: TRBJ2-7; V gene: TRBV4-1; D gene: TRBD2; clone size: few; CDR3 DNA: TGCGCCAGCAGCCAAGAACTAGCGGGATACCAGTCCCCCTACGAGCAGTACTTC; CDR3 protein: CASSQELAGYQSPYEQYF
J gene: TRBJ1-4; V gene: TRBV2; D gene: TRBD1; clone size: NA; CDR3 DNA: TGTGCCAGCAGGAACGACAGGGTTGGACTGTTTTTT; CDR3 protein: CASRNDRVGLFF
J gene: TRBJ2-3; V gene: TRBV12-3/TRBV12-4; D gene: NA; clone size: few; CDR3 DNA: TGTGCCAGCAGTTTAGACAGCCAGGCAGATACGCAGTATTTT; CDR3 protein: CASSLDSQADTQYF
J gene: TRBJ2-1; V gene: TRBV30; D gene: TRBD2; clone size: NA; CDR3 DNA: TGTGCCTGGACCTGGACTAGCGGGAGTTCCTACAATGAGCAGTTCTTC; CDR3 protein: CAWTWTSGSSYNEQFF
J gene: TRBJ2-1; V gene: TRBV5-1; D gene: TRBD2; clone size: NA; CDR3 DNA: TGCGCCAGCAGCTTGGGGGCTAGCGGGGGCAGCTCCTACAATGAGCAGTTCTTC; CDR3 protein: CASSLGASGGSSYNEQFF
J gene: TRBJ2-1; V gene: TRBV15; D gene: NA; clone size: few; CDR3 DNA: TGTGCCACCAGCAGAGACTGGGGCTCCTACAATGAGCAGTTCTTC; CDR3 protein: CATSRDWGSYNEQFF
J gene: TRBJ1-5; V gene: TRBV2; D gene: TRBD1; clone size: NA; CDR3 DNA: TGTGCCAGCAGTGGGGACGGCAGGGGGAACAATCAGCCCCAGCATTTT; CDR3 protein: CASSGDGRGNNQPQHF
J gene: TRBJ2-5; V gene: TRBV20-1; D gene: NA; clone size: NA; CDR3 DNA: TGCAGTGCCTCCTTCGAGACCCAGTACTTC; CDR3 protein: CSASFETQYF
J gene: TRBJ2-7; V gene: TRBV14; D gene: TRBD2; clone size: NA; CDR3 DNA: TGTGCCAGCAGCACCCTTCTAGCGGGGGGCTACGAGCAGTACTTC; CDR3 protein: CASSTLLAGGYEQYF
J gene: TRBJ2-3; V gene: TRBV2; D gene: NA; clone size: few; CDR3 DNA: TGTGCCAGCAGTATTTCAGATACGCAGTATTTT; CDR3 protein: CASSISDTQYF
J gene: TRBJ2-1; V gene: TRBV6-6; D gene: NA; clone size: once; CDR3 DNA: TGTGCCAGCAGTTCTACATTAGCGGTGAGCTCCTACAATGAGCAGTTCTTC; CDR3 protein: CASSSTLAVSSYNEQFF
J gene: TRBJ2-1; V gene: TRBV7-9; D gene: TRBD1; clone size: few; CDR3 DNA: TGTGCCAGCAGCCCAGACAGGGATTACAATGAGCAGTTCTTC; CDR3 protein: CASSPDRDYNEQFF
J gene: TRBJ1-2; V gene: TRBV12-3/TRBV12-4; D gene: NA; clone size: NA; CDR3 DNA: TGTGCCAGCAGTTTATGGGGCTCTTCAAACTATGGCTACACCTTC; CDR3 protein: CASSLWGSSNYGYTF
J gene: TRBJ2-1; V gene: TRBV5-1; D gene: NA; clone size: NA; CDR3 DNA: TGCGCCAGTGCCTGGGCCAATGAGCAGTTCTTC; CDR3 protein: CASAWANEQFF
J gene: TRBJ2-7; V gene: TRBV12-3/TRBV12-4; D gene: NA; clone size: NA; CDR3 DNA: TGTGCCAGCAGTCCCAAATATCGGTACTCGGGGGATGAGACGATTATCTACGAGCAGTACTTC; CDR3 protein: CASSPKYRYSGDETIIYEQYF